This T cell receptor beta chain emerged from a study of technical replicates of blood from four donors. Germline CDR1 is SGHDT and CDR2 is YYEEEE. This CDR3 is built from 16 residues. V was trimmed by 0 bases and J by 1 base, leaving 12 bases between them. Clones were read by immunoSEQ multiplex PCR, and TCRdb kept only the in-frame ones, dropping some. The sample yields 79,000 or so clones, approximately 96% seen once. This clone was seen once. The receptor was isolated from a human donor in good health. Input material: T cells isolated from PBMCs. The chain uses TRBV5-6 and TRBJ2-3, with D possibly matching TRBD2 (5 bases). This chain's CDR3 is CASSLALAEGTDTQYF. The DNA of the CDR3 is TGTGCCAGCAGCTTGGCCCTCGCGGAGGGCACAGATACGCAGTATTTT.